Listed here is a single TCR beta chain. Its cognate antigen is unknown. One junction end does not reproduce the germline sequence, and a read error may be involved. The template was RNA from unsorted bulk tissue. Between August and November 2014, newly diagnosed, chemotherapy-naive lung cancer patients underwent thoracic surgery in China. The CDR3 sequence is 13 residues long. The germline gives CDR1 SGHTA, CDR2 FQGTGA. The data belong to a study of tumor and adjacent non-tumor tissue in lung cancer. Study overall: The patients, roughly 9 men and about five women, were about 31 to 76 with stage I to III disease. General observations from the study: Higher tumor TCR diversity was associated with shorter survival.

A modified ARM-PCR protocol with three rounds of nested PCR amplified TCRbeta. TCRdb re-analysed the multiplex PCR reads in MiXCR, keeping a single row per CDR3 protein. The data contain 110,000 or so distinct CDR3 sequences, more than 70% of them singletons. The TCR was taken from an older woman with non-small cell lung cancer. This sequence joins TRBV7-3 and TRBJ2-1; D not certain. Sequencing input: lung tumor tissue. The CDR3 DNA follows: TGTACCAGCAGCTCGCAGTTGGGCAATGAGCAGATCTTC. This sequence encodes CTSSSQLGNEQIF.